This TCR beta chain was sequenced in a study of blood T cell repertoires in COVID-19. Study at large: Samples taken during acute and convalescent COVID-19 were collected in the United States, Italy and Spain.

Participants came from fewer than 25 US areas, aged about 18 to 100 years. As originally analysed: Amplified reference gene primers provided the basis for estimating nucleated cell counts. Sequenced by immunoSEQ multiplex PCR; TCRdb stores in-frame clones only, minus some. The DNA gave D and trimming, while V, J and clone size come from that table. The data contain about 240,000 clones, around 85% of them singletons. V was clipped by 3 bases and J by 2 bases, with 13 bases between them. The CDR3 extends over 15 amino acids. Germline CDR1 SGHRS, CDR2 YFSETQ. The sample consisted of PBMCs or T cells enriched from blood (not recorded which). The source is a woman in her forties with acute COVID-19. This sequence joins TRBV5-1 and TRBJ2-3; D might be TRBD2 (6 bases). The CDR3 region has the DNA TGCGCCAGCAGCTCGGGGGTATTGTCCACAGATACGCAGTATTTT. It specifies CASSSGVLSTDTQYF.